This T cell receptor (beta chain) was recovered during a study of vaccination and CD4 T cells after COVID-19. Study summary: Researchers treated cells with overlapping spike peptides taken from SARS-CoV-2, HCoV-NL63, HCoV-OC43 and HCoV-229E.

The Oncomine TCR Beta short-read assay was what sequenced the DNA obtained from cultured CD4+ T cells. Cultured CD4+ T cells were the source of extracted genomic DNA. MiXCR, applied by TCRdb to the PCR reads, yields one record per CDR3 protein. Of 8,000 to 9,500 distinct CDR3 sequences listed, roughly 70% were seen once; the top ten hold approximately 35%. Germline V gene data show CDR1 as MGHRA and CDR2 as YSYEKL. The trim removed 6 bases at V and 3 bases at J, leaving 5 bases unmatched. There are 13 residues in the CDR3. Noted treatment: roughly nine-day PBMC culture with coronavirus spike peptide pools or control peptides (ViraFEST assay). In the case of this clonotype: The antigen is unknown.

V gene TRBV4-1 combines with J gene TRBJ2-7; TRBD1 matches at 7 bases. This receptor was taken from a human donor who had recovered from COVID-19. The sequenced sample was CD4+ T cells from blood, cultured in vitro. As DNA, the CDR3 is TGCGCCAGCAGACAACCAGGGGGCTACGAGCAGTACTTC. Its protein is CASRQPGGYEQYF.